A single sample gave rise to the 32 T cell receptor beta chains below, sequenced in a study of shared clonotypes between healthy human individuals. Only in-frame clones appear in the TCRdb table, and some are missing; sequencing was by immunoSEQ multiplex PCR. The table lists 2 million to 3 million clones, 93% of them singletons. Input material: naive CD4+ T cells from PBMCs. Subset defined: CD45RA+ positively selected. The receptors were gathered from a man younger than 35 in good health. Some clones in this sample may be carry-over from other donors' samples.

The chain carries TRBV27 and TRBJ2-1, with D tentatively TRBD1 (5 bases). The V and J ends lost 6 bases and 7 bases respectively, with 22 bases between them. Germline V gene data show CDR1 as MNHEY and CDR2 as SMNVEV (reference sequence). The CDR3 sequence is 16 residues long. CDR3 amino acids: CASSRVASDIWNEQFF. For the CDR3, the DNA is TGTGCCAGCAGCCGGGTGGCCTCGGACATTTGGAATGAGCAGTTCTTC.

The rearrangement links TRBV18 to TRBJ2-7, with a tentative D call TRBD1 (6 bases). Trimming pared 5 bases from V and 3 bases from J, leaving 11 bases between. Germline-derived CDR1 and CDR2 are KGHSH and LQKENI. The CDR3 totals 13 residues. This chain's CDR3 is CASSGRDNYEQYF. The DNA for the CDR3 is TGTGCCAGCTCAGGACGGGACAACTACGAGCAGTACTTC.

As to this clone: The sample has other DNA sequences that encode this CDR3 too. The genes are TRBV28 and TRBJ1-1; D is uncertain. V was shortened by 2 bases and J by 6 bases, with 4 bases between the two germline ends. Germline values: CDR1 MDHEN, CDR2 SYDVKM. This CDR3 region has 11 residues. The CDR3 is CASSLTSEAFF. CDR3 sequence (DNA): TGTGCCAGCAGTTTAACATCTGAAGCTTTCTTT.

The rearrangement uses TRBV6-6 and TRBJ2-5; a possible D gene is TRBD1 (6 bases). The CDR3 sequence is 15 residues long. Per the germline V gene, CDR1 is MNHNY and CDR2 is SVGAGI (reference sequence). The V and J ends lost 6 bases and 3 bases respectively, with 17 bases between them. The CDR3 region is CASRRMGQGKETQYF. DNA for the CDR3: TGTGCCAGCAGGAGGATGGGGCAGGGGAAAGAGACCCAGTACTTC.

Details on this clone: The same CDR3 can be traced to other DNA sequences in this sample. V is TRBV27 and J is TRBJ2-1; D gene ambiguous. V was trimmed by 2 bases and J by 5 bases, leaving 10 bases between them. The CDR3 runs 14 residues. The germline V gene has CDR1 MNHEY and CDR2 SMNVEV (reference sequence). The CDR3 DNA reads as TGTGCCAGCAGTTTAGGGTCCAGCAACAATGAGCAGTTCTTC. It is translated as CASSLGSSNNEQFF.

The chain has TRBV12-5 and TRBJ2-7, with D maybe TRBD2 (5 bases). The CDR3 is made up of 13 amino acids. The germline CDR1 and CDR2 sequences are LGHNT and FRNRAP. Trimming left V 3 bases short and J 6 bases short, with 12 bases between. This CDR3 reads CASGFPGSLEQYF. The CDR3 coding sequence is TGTGCTAGTGGTTTCCCGGGATCTCTCGAGCAGTACTTC. Filled out from reference TRBV12-5 and TRBJ2-7, the complete variable domain reads DARVTQTPRHKVTEMGQEVTMRCQPILGHNTVFWYRQTMMQGLELLAYFRNRAPLDDSGMPKDRFSAEMPDATLATLKIQPSEPRDSAVYFCASGFPGSLEQYFGPGTRLTVT.

This rearrangement joins TRBV5-1 to TRBJ2-1; TRBD2 might be the D (6 bases). This CDR3 is 14 amino acids long. Trimming took off 1 base at V and 5 bases at J, with 10 bases between the two ends. In germline, CDR1 is SGHRS, CDR2 YFSETQ. CDR3 sequence (DNA): TGCGCCAGCAGCTTGTGGGACTTAAACAATGAGCAGTTCTTC. Amino acid sequence: CASSLWDLNNEQFF.

This clone is a singleton in its sample. The rearrangement uses TRBV6-1 and TRBJ1-2, with D hard to call. This CDR3 has 14 amino acids. Germline CDR1 and CDR2: MNHNS and SASEGT. The V gene lost 7 bases and the J gene lost 8 bases, with 20 bases spanning the gap. This chain's CDR3 is CASTLAPASEGYTF. The DNA for the CDR3 is TGTGCCAGCACCCTTGCCCCGGCGAGCGAGGGCTACACCTTC.

V gene TRBV2 combines with J gene TRBJ1-1; TRBD1 might be the D (5 bases). Deletions cut 5 bases from V and 1 base from J, with 11 bases between. This CDR3 contains 14 residues. The germline V gene encodes CDR1 SNHLY and CDR2 FYNNEI. CDR3 DNA: TGTGCCAGCAGTCCCCGACAGCAGAACACTGAAGCTTTCTTT. It specifies CASSPRQQNTEAFF.

V and J are TRBV10-3 and TRBJ2-1; TRBD2 aligns across 13 bases. The trim removed 5 bases at V and 0 bases at J, leaving 7 bases unmatched. Germline CDR1 and CDR2: ENHRY and SYGVKD. The CDR3 has 18 residues. CDR3 coding DNA: TGTGCCATCAGTCAACTAGCGGGAGGGCCTTACTCCTACAATGAGCAGTTCTTC. Translating it yields CAISQLAGGPYSYNEQFF.

This chain uses TRBV28 with TRBJ1-5; D possibly corresponds to TRBD1 (5 bases). The CDR3 covers 15 residues. The V and J ends lost 6 bases and 4 bases respectively, with 16 bases between them. Germline CDR1 MDHEN, CDR2 SYDVKM. CDR3 residues: CASRRGDLGNQPQHF. Written as DNA, the CDR3 is TGTGCCAGCAGGAGAGGGGACCTCGGGAATCAGCCCCAGCATTTT.

Of note for this clone: In the same sample, other DNA sequences code for this CDR3. The chain carries TRBV28 and TRBJ1-1, with no clear D. The CDR3 is 13 amino acids. Germline V CDR1 and CDR2: MDHEN, SYDVKM. Between the trimmed V and J ends, which lost 6 bases and 0 bases, there was a span of 8 bases. The CDR3 bases are TGTGCCAGCAGGACCGGAATGAACACTGAAGCTTTCTTT. Its protein product is CASRTGMNTEAFF.

V is TRBV7-2 and J is TRBJ2-3; D unclear. Germline-derived CDR1 and CDR2 are SGHTA and FQGNSA. The V gene lost 5 bases and the J gene lost 0 bases, with 6 bases spanning the gap. This CDR3 comprises 13 residues. CDR3 in amino acids: CASSPQSTDTQYF. CDR3 nucleotide sequence: TGTGCCAGCAGCCCCCAGAGCACAGATACGCAGTATTTT.

This chain connects TRBV6-1 to TRBJ2-2; D may match TRBD1 or TRBD2 (5 bases each). V was cut by 6 bases and J by 4 bases, with 12 bases left in between. Germline V gives CDR1 MNHNS, CDR2 SASEGT. The CDR3 has 14 residues. CDR3 sequence (DNA): TGTGCCAGCAGGCGTCGGGGCTTCACCGGGGAGCTGTTTTTT. Translation: CASRRRGFTGELFF.

The chain uses TRBV18 and TRBJ2-3, with 14 bases fitting TRBD2. The CDR3 is made up of 19 amino acids. V lost 0 bases and J lost 4; bases outside the gene matches: 9. The V gene's germline CDR1 is KGHSH and CDR2 LQKENI. In DNA form, the CDR3 reads TGTGCCAGCTCACCACCGGGACTAGCGGGAGTTGTTTCCTCAGATACGCAGTATTTT. This gives the protein CASSPPGLAGVVSSDTQYF.

The gene calls are TRBV28 and TRBJ2-7, with 8 bases identical to TRBD1. CDR1 and CDR2 (germline): MDHEN, SYDVKM. CDR3 length: 15 residues. V lost 6 bases and J lost 2; bases outside the gene matches: 9. The CDR3 DNA is TGTGCCAGCAGCAGGTACAGGGGGTCGGCCTACGAGCAGTACTTC. Its translation: CASSRYRGSAYEQYF.

This clone was found once. The genes are TRBV7-3 and TRBJ2-2; D may be TRBD2 (6 bases). The CDR3 loop spans 16 amino acids. Germline V gives CDR1 SGHTA, CDR2 FQGTGA. V lost 2 bases to trimming and J lost 4 bases, with 14 bases between them. Here the CDR3 reads CASSLPRGGTTGELFF. Written as DNA, the CDR3 is TGTGCCAGCAGCTTACCGCGGGGAGGTACCACCGGGGAGCTGTTTTTT.

The chain has TRBV7-6 and TRBJ2-1; 7 positions agree with TRBD2. Germline CDR1 and CDR2: SGHVS and FNYEAQ. The CDR3 has 17 residues. Trimming cost V 5 bases and J 2 bases; bases outside gene matches: 12. The CDR3 DNA sequence: TGTGCCAGCAGCCGACCGAAAAGCGGGAAGACCTACAATGAGCAGTTCTTC. This codes for CASSRPKSGKTYNEQFF.

V is TRBV4-2 and J is TRBJ1-1; D is ambiguous. Germline CDR1 LGHNA, CDR2 YNFKEQ. V was cut by 1 base and J by 1 base, with 10 bases left in between. CDR3 size: 15 residues. The DNA of the CDR3 is TGTGCCAGCAGCCAAGCTATCGCAGAGAACACTGAAGCTTTCTTT. Translating gives CASSQAIAENTEAFF.

The J gene is TRBJ2-1, the V gene TRBV29-1, with 9 positions matching TRBD2. V lost 7 bases to trimming and J lost 6 bases; unmatched junction nucleotides: 19. The CDR3 runs 17 residues. The germline V gene has CDR1 SQVTM and CDR2 ANQGSEA. The CDR3 protein is CSAAPFSGSHFGNEQFF. The CDR3 nucleotides read TGCAGCGCCGCCCCCTTTAGCGGGAGTCACTTCGGCAATGAGCAGTTCTTC.

V usage is TRBV9 and J usage is TRBJ2-7; D is unresolved. The DNA end lines up better with TRBJ2-5; the J call may be wrong. The CDR3 runs 14 residues. The germline CDR1 and CDR2 sequences are SGDLS and YYNGEE. CDR3 in amino acids: CASSVDGYQETQYF. CDR3 nucleotides: TGTGCCAGCAGCGTAGATGGCTACCAAGAGACCCAGTACTTC.

The chain couples TRBV5-6 to TRBJ2-5; D gene unclear. The length of the CDR3 is 13 residues. V lost 1 base to trimming and J lost 1 base, with 5 bases between them. Per germline, CDR1 SGHDT and CDR2 YYEEEE. CDR3 protein: CASSLTPQETQYF. CDR3 sequence (DNA): TGTGCCAGCAGCTTGACCCCCCAAGAGACCCAGTACTTC.

V is TRBV6-4 and J is TRBJ2-3; D gene unclear. Trimming removed 3 bases at V and 4 bases at J, with 11 bases between. CDR1 is MRHNA, CDR2 SNTAGT, per germline. The CDR3 loop spans 14 amino acids. Written as DNA, the CDR3 is TGTGCCAGCAGTGAGGGTGGGTCGGCAGATACGCAGTATTTT. It is translated as CASSEGGSADTQYF.

The V gene is TRBV5-1, the J gene TRBJ2-1, with D perhaps TRBD2 (6 bases). The ends were cut back, 4 bases at V and 4 bases at J, with 15 bases in the middle. The germline V gene has CDR1 SGHRS and CDR2 YFSETQ. The CDR3 consists of 15 residues. The CDR3 nucleotides are TGCGCCAGCAGCCAGGAGGGTCGGCAGTACAATGAGCAGTTCTTC. Translating gives CASSQEGRQYNEQFF.

The gene calls are TRBV18 and TRBJ2-3, with 12 bases aligning to TRBD2. In germline, CDR1 is KGHSH, CDR2 LQKENI. The CDR3 runs 22 residues. With 3 bases clipped from V and 1 base from J, the junction kept 20 bases outside the gene matches. CDR3 nucleotide sequence: TGTGCCAGCTCACCCCGACTAGCGGGGGACCCACGTAGCCTGCGGGGCACAGATACGCAGTATTTT. It codes for CASSPRLAGDPRSLRGTDTQYF.

Details on this clone: The sample has other DNA sequences that encode this CDR3 too. The chain has TRBV5-1 and TRBJ1-1, with unresolved D. V was pared by 0 bases and J by 2 bases, with 5 bases between. Germline lookup yields CDR1 SGHRS and CDR2 YFSETQ. CDR3 length: 13 residues. CDR3 nucleotide sequence: TGCGCCAGCAGCTTGGCATTAAACACTGAAGCTTTCTTT. The encoded protein is CASSLALNTEAFF.

The rearrangement joins TRBV28 to TRBJ2-1; 8 bases are shared with TRBD1. Looked up from germline, CDR1 is MDHEN and CDR2 is SYDVKM. The CDR3 covers 16 residues. After removal of 2 bases from V and 1 base from J, the junction contained 4 bases not matched to a gene. CDR3 in amino acids: CASSLMTGVSYNEQFF. As DNA, the CDR3 is TGTGCCAGCAGTTTAATGACAGGGGTTTCCTACAATGAGCAGTTCTTC.

The chain joins TRBV7-3 to TRBJ2-1, with TRBD1 matching over 7 bases. The ends lost 5 bases at V and 7 bases at J; junction bases unmatched: 17. The CDR3 contains 17 residues. Germline lookup yields CDR1 SGHTA and CDR2 FQGTGA. CDR3 DNA: TGTGCCAGCAGCCAAAACCCCGGCACAGGGGTCCCGAATGAGCAGTTCTTC. This encodes CASSQNPGTGVPNEQFF.

This chain joins TRBV5-6 and TRBJ2-2; perhaps TRBD1 as D (5 bases). Germline V gene lookup returns CDR1 SGHDT and CDR2 YYEEEE. The CDR3 length is 14 residues. V shed 4 bases and J shed 1 base, with 8 bases lying between them. CDR3 sequence: CASSLDRNTGELFF. The CDR3 DNA follows: TGTGCCAGCAGCCTCGACAGGAACACCGGGGAGCTGTTTTTT.

This rearrangement joins TRBV27 to TRBJ2-7, with 7 bases identical to TRBD2. Trimming took 2 bases from V and 0 from J; bases not matched to a gene: 4. This CDR3 region has 15 residues. Germline V lookup: CDR1 MNHEY, CDR2 SMNVEV (reference sequence). The CDR3 DNA is TGTGCCAGCAGTTTACGATGGACTAGCTCCTACGAGCAGTACTTC. This translates into CASSLRWTSSYEQYF.

About this clone: Other DNA sequences in this specimen translate into the identical CDR3. The chain recombines TRBV7-3 with TRBJ1-2, with 9 bases matching TRBD1. V was clipped by 3 bases and J by 4 bases; unmatched bases: 3. This CDR3 contains 14 residues. The V gene's germline CDR1 is SGHTA and CDR2 FQGTGA. The CDR3 nucleotides read TGTGCCAGCAGCTTGACAGGGGGGCCCTATGGCTACACCTTC. Its protein is CASSLTGGPYGYTF.

The CDR3 region is CASSRDGVDGYTF. CDR3 nucleotide sequence: TGCGCCAGCAGCCGTGACGGAGTAGATGGCTACACCTTC. This sequence joins TRBV5-1 and TRBJ1-2; no definite D call. V lost 4 bases, J lost 6 bases, and 13 bases lay in between. The CDR3 contains 13 residues. CDR1 SGHRS and CDR2 YFSETQ come from the germline V gene.